These 18 T cell receptor beta chains originate from one sample sequenced in a study of T cells in Graves' hyperthyroidism and ophthalmopathy. TCR beta CDR3 regions were amplified from RNA transcripts. When the TCR CDR3 underwent first-round RT-PCR, the HTBI primer set was used. TCRdb reanalysed the multiplex PCR reads using MiXCR and keeps one entry per CDR3 protein. The data contain 300,000 to 450,000 distinct CDR3 sequences, 25% of them singletons. The sequenced material came from blood. These receptor sequences come from a man in his forties or fifties with Graves' hyperthyroidism.

The chain carries TRBV20-1 and TRBJ2-1, with D perhaps matching TRBD2 (5 bases). CDR1 DFQATT and CDR2 SNEGSKA come from the germline V gene (reference sequence). V dropped 2 bases and J dropped 3 bases, with 14 bases sitting between them. There are 15 residues in the CDR3. The CDR3 sequence is CSARLSGGVYNEQFF. CDR3 DNA sequence: TGCAGTGCTAGACTCTCCGGAGGTGTCTACAATGAGCAGTTCTTC.

This clonotype has more than one count but fewer than ten. This chain links TRBV10-3 with TRBJ2-7; the match to TRBD1 covers 9 bases. This CDR3 spans 15 amino acids. Per germline, CDR1 ENHRY and CDR2 SYGVKD. Trimming took 3 bases from V and 3 from J; bases not matched to a gene: 6. This chain's CDR3 is CAISDRDRVIYEQYF. In nucleotides, the CDR3 is TGTGCCATCAGTGACCGGGACAGGGTGATCTACGAGCAGTACTTC.

The CDR3 sequence: CASTAAWTGSTDTQYF. As DNA, the CDR3 is TGTGCCAGTACCGCGGCTTGGACAGGGAGCACAGATACGCAGTATTTT. V is TRBV19 and J is TRBJ2-3, with 8 positions matching TRBD1. The germline gives CDR1 LNHDA, CDR2 SQIVND (reference sequence). The CDR3 has 16 residues. Trimming removed 7 bases from V and 0 bases from J; junction bases left unmatched: 9.

The J gene is TRBJ2-2, the V gene TRBV6-1, with 10 nucleotides matching TRBD2. Per germline, CDR1 MNHNS and CDR2 SASEGT. This CDR3 comprises 14 residues. The V and J ends lost 9 bases and 2 bases, in that order; junction bases with no gene match: 3. The CDR3 is CASTSGTNTGELFF. The CDR3 DNA sequence: TGTGCCAGTACTAGCGGGACCAACACCGGGGAGCTGTTTTTT.

This clonotype has only a few counts. The rearrangement joins TRBV3-1 to TRBJ2-3, with TRBD1 matching over 7 bases. The CDR3 is 17 residues long. Trimming removed 1 base from V and 1 base from J; junction bases left unmatched: 8. From germline, CDR1 is LGHDT and CDR2 YNNKEL (reference sequence). CDR3 amino acids: CASSQVRGLRRTDTQYF. The CDR3 DNA is TGTGCCAGCAGCCAAGTTAGGGGGCTTCGACGCACAGATACGCAGTATTTT.

This clonotype occurred once. This chain connects TRBV28 to TRBJ2-7; D is tentatively TRBD1 or TRBD2 (6 bases each). The CDR3 totals 15 residues. CDR1 is MDHEN and CDR2 is SYDVKM in the germline V gene. The V end was cut by 3 bases, the J end by 5 bases, with 17 bases between. CDR3 region: CASSFTLGGGDEQYF. In DNA form, the CDR3 reads TGTGCCAGCAGTTTCACTTTGGGGGGCGGGGACGAGCAGTACTTC. The full variable domain, rest sourced from reference TRBV28 and TRBJ2-7, is DVKVTQSSRYLVKRTGEKVFLECVQDMDHENMFWYRQDPGLGLRLIYFSYDVKMKEKGDIPEGYSVSREKKERFSLILESASTNQTSMYLCASSFTLGGGDEQYFGPGTRLTVT.

The J gene is TRBJ2-3, the V gene TRBV20-1, with D possibly matching TRBD2 (8 bases). CDR1 and CDR2 from the germline V gene are DFQATT and SNEGSKA (reference sequence). This CDR3 region has 14 residues. Trimming pared 7 bases from V and 5 bases from J, leaving 19 bases between. The CDR3 is CSVAGPGGEDTQYF. The CDR3 DNA reads TGCAGTGTAGCGGGACCAGGGGGGGAAGATACGCAGTATTTT.

This clonotype appeared many times. The chain joins TRBV12-3 or TRBV12-4 to TRBJ2-3; D uncertain. This CDR3 region has 14 residues. With 1 base removed from V and 2 bases from J, the gap between germline ends came to 7 bases. CDR3 sequence: CASSLDTFTDTQYF. In DNA, the CDR3 is TGTGCCAGCAGTTTAGACACCTTCACAGATACGCAGTATTTT.

This clonotype was found many times. This rearrangement joins TRBV6-1 to TRBJ2-4, with 14 positions matching TRBD2. This CDR3 comprises 17 residues. J gave up 3 bases and V 2 bases, and 3 bases lay outside the gene matches. Germline V gene lookup returns CDR1 MNHNS and CDR2 SASEGT. In DNA form, the CDR3 reads TGTGCCAGCAGTGAACCGGGACTAGCGGGAGTCAAAAACATTCAGTACTTC. Translated, it gives CASSEPGLAGVKNIQYF.

This clonotype was seen ten or more times. This chain connects TRBV11-2 to TRBJ2-3, with D possibly being TRBD2 (5 bases). With 5 bases removed from V and 2 bases from J, the gap between germline ends came to 8 bases. The CDR3 is 13 amino acids. In germline, CDR1 is SGHAT, CDR2 FQNNGV. The CDR3 nucleotides read TGTGCCAGCAGCCCAGACTACACAGATACGCAGTATTTT. Translating gives CASSPDYTDTQYF.

The rearrangement uses TRBV12-5 and TRBJ2-2; D is unresolved. Germline CDR1 reads LGHNT; CDR2 reads FRNRAP. Trimming shortened V by 0 bases and J by 3 bases, and 5 bases separated the two germline ends. CDR3 length: 14 residues. The CDR3 region has the DNA TGTGCTAGTGGTTTGGTACGGGACACCGGGGAGCTGTTTTTT. Its protein is CASGLVRDTGELFF.

CDR3 nucleotides: TGTGCCAGCAGCCCCGGGACAGACAATCAGCCCCAGCATTTT. Its protein product is CASSPGTDNQPQHF. J is TRBJ1-5 and V is TRBV27, with TRBD1 matching over 7 bases. V shed 6 bases and J 3 bases; nucleotides not matched to a gene: 5. CDR1 MNHEY and CDR2 SMNVEV come from the germline V gene (reference sequence). The CDR3 is 14 amino acids.

The table lists this clonotype with a few counts. This chain joins TRBV12-3 or TRBV12-4 and TRBJ2-5; TRBD2 matches 10 bases. This CDR3 is 17 amino acids long. J lost 4 bases, V lost 4 bases, and 12 bases had no gene match. The chain's CDR3 is CASSSRGLAEGVETQYF. CDR3 in DNA: TGTGCCAGCAGTTCCCGAGGACTAGCGGAGGGAGTAGAGACCCAGTACTTC.

V and J are TRBV27 and TRBJ2-3; TRBD2 matches 9 bases. The CDR3 covers 15 residues. Unmatched junction bases numbered 11, after V lost 4 bases and J lost 9 bases. Per germline, CDR1 MNHEY and CDR2 SMNVEV (reference sequence). Here the CDR3 reads CASSSRLAASSTQYF. CDR3 nucleotide sequence: TGTGCCAGCAGTTCCAGACTAGCGGCCTCCTCCACGCAGTATTTT.

This clonotype showed up many times. The chain is built from TRBV2 and TRBJ2-3, with D possibly being TRBD2 (6 bases). V gave up 7 bases and J gave up 2 bases, with 10 bases separating them. In germline, CDR1 is SNHLY, CDR2 FYNNEI. The CDR3 runs 13 residues. CDR3 in amino acids: CASISGSTDTQYF. As DNA, the CDR3 is TGTGCCAGCATTAGCGGCTCCACAGATACGCAGTATTTT.

This clonotype appeared many times. The CDR3 bases are TGTGCCAGCAGTGAAGCTGGAGGGACTAGTGACTACGAGCAGTACTTC. Translated: CASSEAGGTSDYEQYF. This rearrangement joins TRBV2 to TRBJ2-7; 8 bases are shared with TRBD2. The trim removed 0 bases at V and 3 bases at J, leaving 7 bases unmatched. Per germline, CDR1 SNHLY and CDR2 FYNNEI. The CDR3 sequence is 16 residues long.

The sample holds many counts of this clonotype. The V call is TRBV20-1, the J call TRBJ2-5; 9 bases fit TRBD2. CDR3 size: 13 residues. CDR1 is DFQATT, CDR2 SNEGSKA, per germline (reference sequence). The ends lost 3 bases at V and 2 bases at J; junction bases unmatched: 1. As DNA, the CDR3 is TGCAGTGCTAGGACTAGCGGACAAGAGACCCAGTACTTC. This translates into CSARTSGQETQYF.

This clonotype was counted ten times or more. The chain couples TRBV11-2 to TRBJ2-5, with D unresolved. The germline gives CDR1 SGHAT, CDR2 FQNNGV. V was trimmed by 0 bases and J by 0 bases, leaving 14 bases between them. CDR3 length equals 17 residues. This CDR3 is CASSLERGRWYQETQYF. The CDR3 bases are TGTGCCAGCAGCTTAGAGAGAGGACGGTGGTACCAAGAGACCCAGTACTTC.